Described below is a single TCR beta chain sequence and its context. The sample originates from a study of blood T cell repertoires in COVID-19. Study-wide background: PBMCs, B-cell-depleted T cells, or T cells provided the cDNA or gDNA that made up the material.

Original data processing: Researchers report that nucleated cell counts were estimated from reference gene primer amplification. The assay was immunoSEQ multiplex PCR, and TCRdb's table has in-frame clones only and misses some. That table gives V, J and clone size, and the DNA gave D and trimming. Of fewer than 200,000 clones listed, roughly 80% are singletons. This receptor was taken from a man between 65 and 85 years old with acute or convalescent COVID-19. The sample taken for sequencing was peripheral blood.

CDR3 residues: CASSPHTGGRETQYF. CDR3 nucleotides: TGTGCCAGCAGCCCGCACACAGGGGGGAGAGAGACCCAGTACTTC. The chain has TRBV9 and TRBJ2-5; 8 bases match TRBD1. Germline-derived CDR1 and CDR2 are SGDLS and YYNGEE. The ends lost 4 bases at V and 4 bases at J; junction bases unmatched: 9. CDR3 length equals 15 residues.